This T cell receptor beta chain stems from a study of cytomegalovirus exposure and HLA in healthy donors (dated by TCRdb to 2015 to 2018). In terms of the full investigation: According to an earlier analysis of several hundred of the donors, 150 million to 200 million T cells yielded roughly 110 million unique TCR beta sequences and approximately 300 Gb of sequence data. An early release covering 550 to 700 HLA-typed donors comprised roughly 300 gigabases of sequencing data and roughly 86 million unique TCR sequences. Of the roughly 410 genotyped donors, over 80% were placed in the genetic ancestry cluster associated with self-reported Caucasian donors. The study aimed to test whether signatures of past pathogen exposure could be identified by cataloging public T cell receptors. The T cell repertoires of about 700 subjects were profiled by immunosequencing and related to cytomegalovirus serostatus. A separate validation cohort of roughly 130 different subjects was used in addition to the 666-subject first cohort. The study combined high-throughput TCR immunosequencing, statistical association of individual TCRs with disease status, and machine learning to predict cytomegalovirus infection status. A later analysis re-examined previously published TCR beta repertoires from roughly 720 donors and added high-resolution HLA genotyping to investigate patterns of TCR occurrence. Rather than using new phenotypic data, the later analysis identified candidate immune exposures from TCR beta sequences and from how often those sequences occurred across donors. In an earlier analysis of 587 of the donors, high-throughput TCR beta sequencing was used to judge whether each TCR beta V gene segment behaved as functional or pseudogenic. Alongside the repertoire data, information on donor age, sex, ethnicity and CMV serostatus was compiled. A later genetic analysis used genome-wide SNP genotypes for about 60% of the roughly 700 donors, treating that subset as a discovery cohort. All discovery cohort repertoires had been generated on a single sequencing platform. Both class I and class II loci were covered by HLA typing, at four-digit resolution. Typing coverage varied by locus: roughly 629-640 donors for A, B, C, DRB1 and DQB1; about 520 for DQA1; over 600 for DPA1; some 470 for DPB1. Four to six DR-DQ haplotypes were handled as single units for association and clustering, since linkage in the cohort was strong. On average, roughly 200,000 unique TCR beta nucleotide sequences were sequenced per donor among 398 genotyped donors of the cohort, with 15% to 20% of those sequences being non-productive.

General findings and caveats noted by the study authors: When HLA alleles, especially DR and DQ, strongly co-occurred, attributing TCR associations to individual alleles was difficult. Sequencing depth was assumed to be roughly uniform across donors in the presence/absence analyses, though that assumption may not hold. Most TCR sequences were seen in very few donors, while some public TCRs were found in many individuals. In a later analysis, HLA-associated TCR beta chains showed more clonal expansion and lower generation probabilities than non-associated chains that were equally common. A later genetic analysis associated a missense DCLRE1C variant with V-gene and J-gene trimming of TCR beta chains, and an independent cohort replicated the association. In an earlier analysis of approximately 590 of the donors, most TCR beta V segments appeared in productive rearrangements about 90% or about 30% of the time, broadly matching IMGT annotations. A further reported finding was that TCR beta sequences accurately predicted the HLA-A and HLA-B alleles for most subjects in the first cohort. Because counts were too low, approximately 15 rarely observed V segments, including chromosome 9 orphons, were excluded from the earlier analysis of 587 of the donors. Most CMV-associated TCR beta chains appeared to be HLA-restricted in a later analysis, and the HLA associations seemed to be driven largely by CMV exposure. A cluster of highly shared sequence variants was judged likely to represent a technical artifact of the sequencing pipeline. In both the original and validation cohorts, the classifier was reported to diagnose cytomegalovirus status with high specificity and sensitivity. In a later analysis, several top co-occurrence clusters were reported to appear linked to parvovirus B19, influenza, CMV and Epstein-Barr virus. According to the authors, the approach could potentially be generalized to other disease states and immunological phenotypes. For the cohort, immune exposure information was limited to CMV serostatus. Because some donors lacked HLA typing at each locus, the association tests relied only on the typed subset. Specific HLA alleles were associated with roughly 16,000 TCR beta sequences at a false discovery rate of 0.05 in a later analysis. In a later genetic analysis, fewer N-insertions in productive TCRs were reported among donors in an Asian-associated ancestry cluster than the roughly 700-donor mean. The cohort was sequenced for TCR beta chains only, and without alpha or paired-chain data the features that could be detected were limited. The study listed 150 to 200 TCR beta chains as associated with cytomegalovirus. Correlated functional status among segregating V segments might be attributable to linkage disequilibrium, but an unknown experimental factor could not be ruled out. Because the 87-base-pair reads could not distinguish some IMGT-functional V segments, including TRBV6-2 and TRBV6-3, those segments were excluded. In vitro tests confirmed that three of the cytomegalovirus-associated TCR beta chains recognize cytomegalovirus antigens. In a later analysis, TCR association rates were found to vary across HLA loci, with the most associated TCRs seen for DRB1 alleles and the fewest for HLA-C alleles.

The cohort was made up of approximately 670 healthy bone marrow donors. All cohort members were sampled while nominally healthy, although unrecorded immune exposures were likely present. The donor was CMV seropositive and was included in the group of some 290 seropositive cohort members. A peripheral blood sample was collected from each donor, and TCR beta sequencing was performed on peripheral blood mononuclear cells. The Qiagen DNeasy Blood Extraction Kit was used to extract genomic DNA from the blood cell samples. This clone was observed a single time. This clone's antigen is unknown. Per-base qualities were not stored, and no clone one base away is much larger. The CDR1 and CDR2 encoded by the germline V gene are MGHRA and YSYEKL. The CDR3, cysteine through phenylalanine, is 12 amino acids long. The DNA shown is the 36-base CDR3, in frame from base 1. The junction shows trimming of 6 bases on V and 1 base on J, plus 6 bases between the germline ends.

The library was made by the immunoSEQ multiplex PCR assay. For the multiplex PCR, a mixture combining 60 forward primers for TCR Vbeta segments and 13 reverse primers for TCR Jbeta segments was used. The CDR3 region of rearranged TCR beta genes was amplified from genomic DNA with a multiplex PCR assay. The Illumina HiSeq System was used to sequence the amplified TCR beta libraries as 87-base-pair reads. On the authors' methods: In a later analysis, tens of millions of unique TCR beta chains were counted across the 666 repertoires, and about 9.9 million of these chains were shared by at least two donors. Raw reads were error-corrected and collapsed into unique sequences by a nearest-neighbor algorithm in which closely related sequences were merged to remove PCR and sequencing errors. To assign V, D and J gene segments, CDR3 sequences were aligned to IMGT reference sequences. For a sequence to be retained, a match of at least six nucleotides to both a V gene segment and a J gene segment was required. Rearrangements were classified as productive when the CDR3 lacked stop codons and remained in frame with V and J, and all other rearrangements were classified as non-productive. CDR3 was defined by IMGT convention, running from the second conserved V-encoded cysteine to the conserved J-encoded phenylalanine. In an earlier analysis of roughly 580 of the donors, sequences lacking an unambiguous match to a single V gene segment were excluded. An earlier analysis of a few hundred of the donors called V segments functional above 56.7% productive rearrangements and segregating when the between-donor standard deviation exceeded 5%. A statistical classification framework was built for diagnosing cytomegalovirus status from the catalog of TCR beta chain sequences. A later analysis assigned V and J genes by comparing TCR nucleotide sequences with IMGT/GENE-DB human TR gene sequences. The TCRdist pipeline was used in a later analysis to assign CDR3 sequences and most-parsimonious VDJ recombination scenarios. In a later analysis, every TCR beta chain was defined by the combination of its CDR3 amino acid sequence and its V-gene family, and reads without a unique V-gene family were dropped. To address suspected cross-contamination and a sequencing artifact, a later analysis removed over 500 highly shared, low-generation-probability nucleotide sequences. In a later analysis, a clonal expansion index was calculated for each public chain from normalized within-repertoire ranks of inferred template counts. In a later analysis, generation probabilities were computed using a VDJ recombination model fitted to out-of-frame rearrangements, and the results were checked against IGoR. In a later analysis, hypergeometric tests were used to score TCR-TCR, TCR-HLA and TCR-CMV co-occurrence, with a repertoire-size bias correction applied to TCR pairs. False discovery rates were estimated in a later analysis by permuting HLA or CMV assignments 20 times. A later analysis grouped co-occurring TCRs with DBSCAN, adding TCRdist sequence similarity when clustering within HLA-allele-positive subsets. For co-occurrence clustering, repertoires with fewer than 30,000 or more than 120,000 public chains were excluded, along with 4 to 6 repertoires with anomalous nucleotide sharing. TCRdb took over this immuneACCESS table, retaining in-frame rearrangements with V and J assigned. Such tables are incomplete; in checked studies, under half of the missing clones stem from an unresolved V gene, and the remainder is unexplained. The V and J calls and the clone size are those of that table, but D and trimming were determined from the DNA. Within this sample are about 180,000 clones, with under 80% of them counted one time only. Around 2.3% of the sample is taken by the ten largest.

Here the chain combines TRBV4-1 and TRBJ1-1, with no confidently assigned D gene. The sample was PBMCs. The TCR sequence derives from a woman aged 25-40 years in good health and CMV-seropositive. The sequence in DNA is TGCGCCAGCAGTCTTAAGAACACTGAAGCTTTCTTT. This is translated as CASSLKNTEAFF.